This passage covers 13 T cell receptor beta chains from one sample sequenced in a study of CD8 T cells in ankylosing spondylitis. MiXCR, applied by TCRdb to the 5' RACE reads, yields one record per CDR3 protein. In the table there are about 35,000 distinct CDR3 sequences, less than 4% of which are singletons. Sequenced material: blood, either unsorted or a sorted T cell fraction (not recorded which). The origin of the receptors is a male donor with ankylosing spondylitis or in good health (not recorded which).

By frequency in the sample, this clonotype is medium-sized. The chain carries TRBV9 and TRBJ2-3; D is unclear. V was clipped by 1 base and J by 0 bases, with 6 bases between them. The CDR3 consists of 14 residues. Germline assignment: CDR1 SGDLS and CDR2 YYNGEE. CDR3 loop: CASSVQASTDTQYF. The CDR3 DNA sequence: TGTGCCAGCAGCGTACAGGCTAGCACAGATACGCAGTATTTT.

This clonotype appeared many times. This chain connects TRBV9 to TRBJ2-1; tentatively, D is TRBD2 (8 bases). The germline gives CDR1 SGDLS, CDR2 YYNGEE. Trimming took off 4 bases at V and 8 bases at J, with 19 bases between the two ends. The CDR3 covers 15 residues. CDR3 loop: CASSQGGGRKYEQFF. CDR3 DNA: TGTGCCAGCAGCCAAGGGGGCGGGAGGAAATATGAGCAGTTCTTC.

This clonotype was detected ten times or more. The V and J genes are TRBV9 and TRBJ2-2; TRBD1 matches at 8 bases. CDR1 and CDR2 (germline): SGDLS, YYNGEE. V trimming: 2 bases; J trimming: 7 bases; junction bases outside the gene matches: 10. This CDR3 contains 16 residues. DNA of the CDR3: TGTGCCAGCAGCGTGAGGCCGGGACAGGCGGGCGGGGAGCTGTTTTTT. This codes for CASSVRPGQAGGELFF.

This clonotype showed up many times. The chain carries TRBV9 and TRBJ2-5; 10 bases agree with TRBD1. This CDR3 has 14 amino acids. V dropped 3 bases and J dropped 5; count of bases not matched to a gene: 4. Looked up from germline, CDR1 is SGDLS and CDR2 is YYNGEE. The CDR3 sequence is CASSGDRGLETQYF. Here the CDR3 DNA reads TGTGCCAGCAGCGGCGACAGGGGGCTGGAGACCCAGTACTTC.

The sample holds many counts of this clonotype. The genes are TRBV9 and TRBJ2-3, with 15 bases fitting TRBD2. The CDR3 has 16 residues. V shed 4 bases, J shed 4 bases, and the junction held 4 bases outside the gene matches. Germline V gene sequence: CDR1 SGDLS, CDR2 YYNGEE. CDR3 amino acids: CASSPGLAGGPDTQYF. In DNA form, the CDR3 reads TGTGCCAGCAGCCCTGGACTAGCGGGAGGGCCAGATACGCAGTATTTT.

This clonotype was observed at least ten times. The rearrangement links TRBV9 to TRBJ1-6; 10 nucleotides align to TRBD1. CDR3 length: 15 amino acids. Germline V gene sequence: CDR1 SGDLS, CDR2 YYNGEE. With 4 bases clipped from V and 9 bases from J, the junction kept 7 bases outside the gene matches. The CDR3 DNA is TGTGCCAGCAGCCAAGGGGGACAGGGGATTTCACCCCTCCACTTT. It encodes CASSQGGQGISPLHF.

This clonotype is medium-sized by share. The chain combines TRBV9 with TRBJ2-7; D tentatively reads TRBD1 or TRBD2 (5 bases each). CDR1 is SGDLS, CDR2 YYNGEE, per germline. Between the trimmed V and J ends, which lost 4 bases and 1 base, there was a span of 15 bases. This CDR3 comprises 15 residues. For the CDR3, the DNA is TGTGCCAGCAGCCCAACCTGGGACGGATCCTACGAGCAGTACGTC. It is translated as CASSPTWDGSYEQYV.

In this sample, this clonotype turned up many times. DNA for the CDR3: TGTGCCAGCAGCGCGACAGGGGCAAATGAAAAACTGTTTTTT. Encoded protein: CASSATGANEKLFF. The rearrangement joins TRBV9 to TRBJ1-4; 8 bases are a match to TRBD1. The germline CDR1 and CDR2 sequences are SGDLS and YYNGEE. The CDR3 contains 14 residues. V gave up 3 bases and J gave up 5 bases; unmatched junction bases: 3.

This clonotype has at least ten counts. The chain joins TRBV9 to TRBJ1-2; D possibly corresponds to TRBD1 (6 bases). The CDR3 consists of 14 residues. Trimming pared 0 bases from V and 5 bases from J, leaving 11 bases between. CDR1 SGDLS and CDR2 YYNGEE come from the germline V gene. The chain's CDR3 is CASSVDMGAYGYTF. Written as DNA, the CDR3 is TGTGCCAGCAGCGTAGATATGGGGGCATATGGCTACACCTTC.

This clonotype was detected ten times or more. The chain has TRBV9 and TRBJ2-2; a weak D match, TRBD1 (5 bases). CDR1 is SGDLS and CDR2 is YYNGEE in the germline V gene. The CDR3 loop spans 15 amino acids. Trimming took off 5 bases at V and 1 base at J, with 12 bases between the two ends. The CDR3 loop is CASSQDMLNTGELFF. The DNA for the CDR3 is TGTGCCAGCAGTCAGGACATGCTGAACACCGGGGAGCTGTTTTTT.

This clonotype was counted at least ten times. The CDR3 is CASSVAESPDTQYF. The CDR3 coding sequence is TGTGCCAGCAGCGTAGCCGAGTCGCCAGATACGCAGTATTTT. This chain joins TRBV9 and TRBJ2-3; no definite D call. Per germline, CDR1 SGDLS and CDR2 YYNGEE. V was shortened by 0 bases and J by 4 bases, with 9 bases between the two germline ends. The CDR3 covers 14 residues.

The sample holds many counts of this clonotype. The CDR3 nucleotides read TGTGCCAGCAGCGCCCCGGGACCGACCAGGGGGCAGTATTTT. Protein sequence: CASSAPGPTRGQYF. The V and J genes are TRBV9 and TRBJ2-3; a possible D gene is TRBD1 (6 bases). From germline, CDR1 is SGDLS and CDR2 YYNGEE. V dropped 3 bases and J dropped 11 bases, with 19 bases sitting between them. The CDR3 is 14 residues long.

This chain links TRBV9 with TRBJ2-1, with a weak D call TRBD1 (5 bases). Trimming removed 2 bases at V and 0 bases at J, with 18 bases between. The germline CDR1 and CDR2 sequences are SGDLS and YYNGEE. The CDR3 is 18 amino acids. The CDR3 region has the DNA TGTGCCAGCAGCGTTCTGGACACGACTTTCAGCTCCTACAATGAGCAGTTCTTC. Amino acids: CASSVLDTTFSSYNEQFF.